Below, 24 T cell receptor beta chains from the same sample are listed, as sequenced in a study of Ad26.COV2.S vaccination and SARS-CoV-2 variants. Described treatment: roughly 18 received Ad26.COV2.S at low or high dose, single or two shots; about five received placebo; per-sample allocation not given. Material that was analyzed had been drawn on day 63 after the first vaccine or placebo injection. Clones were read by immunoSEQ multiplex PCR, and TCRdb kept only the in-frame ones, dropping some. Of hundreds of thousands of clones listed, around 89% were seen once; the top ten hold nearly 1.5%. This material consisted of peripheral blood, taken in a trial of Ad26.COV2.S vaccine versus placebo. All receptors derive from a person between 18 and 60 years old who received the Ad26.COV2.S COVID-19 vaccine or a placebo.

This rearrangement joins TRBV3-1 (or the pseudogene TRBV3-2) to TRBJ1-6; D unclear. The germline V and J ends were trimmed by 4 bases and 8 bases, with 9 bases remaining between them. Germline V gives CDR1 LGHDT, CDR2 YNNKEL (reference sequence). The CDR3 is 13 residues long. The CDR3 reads CASSLHQDSPLHF. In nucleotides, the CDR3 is TGTGCCAGCAGCCTCCACCAGGATTCACCCCTCCACTTT.

The CDR3 DNA sequence: TGTGCCAGCAGCCAAAGGGACCTACCCATTCAGTACTTC. It codes for CASSQRDLPIQYF. This chain links TRBV3-1 (or the pseudogene TRBV3-2) with TRBJ2-4; D is possibly TRBD1 or TRBD2 (5 bases each). CDR3 length: 13 amino acids. Germline CDR1 reads LGHDT; CDR2 reads YNNKEL (reference sequence). Trimming pared 2 bases from V and 9 bases from J, leaving 11 bases between.

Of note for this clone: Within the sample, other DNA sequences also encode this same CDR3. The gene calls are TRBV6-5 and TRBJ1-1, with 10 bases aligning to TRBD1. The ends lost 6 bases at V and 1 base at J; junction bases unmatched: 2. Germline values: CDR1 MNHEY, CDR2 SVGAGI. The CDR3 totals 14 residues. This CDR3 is CASSRDRGNTEAFF. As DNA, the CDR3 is TGTGCCAGCAGCAGGGACAGGGGGAACACTGAAGCTTTCTTT.

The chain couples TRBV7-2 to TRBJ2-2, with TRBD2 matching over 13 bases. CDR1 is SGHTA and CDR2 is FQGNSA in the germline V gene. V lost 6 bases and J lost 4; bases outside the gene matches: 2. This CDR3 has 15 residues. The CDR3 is CASSWTSGGTGELFF. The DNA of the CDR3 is TGTGCCAGCAGTTGGACTAGCGGGGGCACCGGGGAGCTGTTTTTT.

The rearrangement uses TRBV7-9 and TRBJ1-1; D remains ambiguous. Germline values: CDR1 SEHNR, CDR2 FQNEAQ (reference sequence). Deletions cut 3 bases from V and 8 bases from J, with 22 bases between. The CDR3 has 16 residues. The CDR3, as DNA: TGTGCCAGCAGCTTCAAATCCCACAGCCTACCGGGGGAAGCTTTCTTT. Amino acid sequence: CASSFKSHSLPGEAFF.

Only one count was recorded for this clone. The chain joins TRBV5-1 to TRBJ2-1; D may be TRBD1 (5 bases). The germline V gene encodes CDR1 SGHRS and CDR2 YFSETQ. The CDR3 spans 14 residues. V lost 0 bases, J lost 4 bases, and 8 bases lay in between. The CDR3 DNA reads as TGCGCCAGCAGCTTGGTGGGGCCATACAATGAGCAGTTCTTC. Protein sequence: CASSLVGPYNEQFF.

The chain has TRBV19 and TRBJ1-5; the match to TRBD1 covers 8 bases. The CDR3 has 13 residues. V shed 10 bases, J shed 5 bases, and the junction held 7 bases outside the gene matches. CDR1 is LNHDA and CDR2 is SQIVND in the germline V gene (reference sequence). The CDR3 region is CAIRQGPDQPQHF. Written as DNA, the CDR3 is TGTGCCATCCGACAGGGGCCCGATCAGCCCCAGCATTTT.

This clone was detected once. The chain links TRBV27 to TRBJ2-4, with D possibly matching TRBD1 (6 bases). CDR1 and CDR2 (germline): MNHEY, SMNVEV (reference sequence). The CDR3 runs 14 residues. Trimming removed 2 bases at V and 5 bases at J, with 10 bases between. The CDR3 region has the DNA TGTGCCAGCAGTTTACAACAGGGAGAAAACATTCAGTACTTC. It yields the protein CASSLQQGENIQYF.

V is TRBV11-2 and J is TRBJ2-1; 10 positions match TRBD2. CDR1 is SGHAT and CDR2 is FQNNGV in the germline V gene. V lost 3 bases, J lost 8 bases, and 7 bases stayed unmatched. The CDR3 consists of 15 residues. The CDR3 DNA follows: TGTGCCAGCAGCTTTAGCGGGAGGACTCTGGATGAGCAGTTCTTC. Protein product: CASSFSGRTLDEQFF.

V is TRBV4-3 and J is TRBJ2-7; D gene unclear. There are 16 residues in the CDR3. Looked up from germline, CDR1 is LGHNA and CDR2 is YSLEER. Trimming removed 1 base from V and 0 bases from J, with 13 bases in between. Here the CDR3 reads CASSQARGGRSYEQYF. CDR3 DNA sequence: TGCGCCAGCAGCCAAGCCAGAGGCGGACGCTCCTACGAGCAGTACTTC.

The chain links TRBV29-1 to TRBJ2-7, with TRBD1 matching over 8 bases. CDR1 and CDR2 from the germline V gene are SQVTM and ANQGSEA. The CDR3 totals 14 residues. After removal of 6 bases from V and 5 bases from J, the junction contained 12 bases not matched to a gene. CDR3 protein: CSVPGTGVLDEQYF. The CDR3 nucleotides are TGCAGCGTCCCCGGGACAGGAGTCTTGGACGAGCAGTACTTC.

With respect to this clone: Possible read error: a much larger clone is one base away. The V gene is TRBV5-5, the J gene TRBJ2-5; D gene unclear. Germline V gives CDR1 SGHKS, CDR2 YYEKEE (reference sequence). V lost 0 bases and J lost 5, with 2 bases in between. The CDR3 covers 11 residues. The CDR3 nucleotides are TGTGCCAGCAGCTTGGCGGAGACCCAGTACTTC. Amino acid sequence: CASSLAETQYF.

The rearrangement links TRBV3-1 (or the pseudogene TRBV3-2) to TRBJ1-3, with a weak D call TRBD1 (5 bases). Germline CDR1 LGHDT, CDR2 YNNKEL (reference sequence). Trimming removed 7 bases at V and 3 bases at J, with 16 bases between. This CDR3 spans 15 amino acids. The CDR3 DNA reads TGTGCCAGCACTCTGGGGGGGTTCAGTGGAAACACCATATATTTT. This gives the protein CASTLGGFSGNTIYF.

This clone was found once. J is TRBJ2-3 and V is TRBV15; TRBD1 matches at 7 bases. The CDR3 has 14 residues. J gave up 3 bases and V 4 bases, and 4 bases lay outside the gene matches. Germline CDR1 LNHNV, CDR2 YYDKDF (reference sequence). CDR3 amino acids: CATSIYRGTDTQYF. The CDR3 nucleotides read TGTGCCACCAGCATATACAGGGGAACAGATACGCAGTATTTT.

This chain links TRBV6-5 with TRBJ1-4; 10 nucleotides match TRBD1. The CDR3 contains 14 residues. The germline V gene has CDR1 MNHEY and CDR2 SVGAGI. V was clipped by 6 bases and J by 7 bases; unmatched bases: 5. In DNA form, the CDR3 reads TGTGCCAGCAGGGACCGGGACAGGGGTGAAAAACTGTTTTTT. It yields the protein CASRDRDRGEKLFF.

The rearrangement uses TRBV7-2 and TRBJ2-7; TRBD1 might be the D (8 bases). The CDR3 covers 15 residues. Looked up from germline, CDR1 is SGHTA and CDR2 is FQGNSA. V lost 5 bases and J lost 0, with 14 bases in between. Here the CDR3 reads CASSITGGVSYEQYF. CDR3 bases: TGTGCCAGCAGCATAACAGGGGGGGTCTCCTACGAGCAGTACTTC. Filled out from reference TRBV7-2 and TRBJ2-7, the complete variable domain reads GAGVSQSPSNKVTEKGKDVELRCDPISGHTALYWYRQSLGQGLEFLIYFQGNSAPDKSGLPSDRFSAERTGGSVSTLTIQRTQQEDSAVYLCASSITGGVSYEQYFGPGTRLTVT.

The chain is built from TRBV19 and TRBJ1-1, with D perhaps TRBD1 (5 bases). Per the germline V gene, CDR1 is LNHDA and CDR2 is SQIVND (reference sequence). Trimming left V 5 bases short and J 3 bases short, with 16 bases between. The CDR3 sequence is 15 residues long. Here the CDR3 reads CASSPGWGSDTEAFF. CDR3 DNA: TGTGCCAGTAGTCCAGGGTGGGGGTCGGACACTGAAGCTTTCTTT.

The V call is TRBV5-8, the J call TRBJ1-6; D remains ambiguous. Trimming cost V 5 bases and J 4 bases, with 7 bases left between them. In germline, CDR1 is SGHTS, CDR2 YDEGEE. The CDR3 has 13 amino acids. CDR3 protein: CASRGAYNSPLHF. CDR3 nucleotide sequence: TGTGCCAGCAGGGGCGCGTATAATTCACCCCTCCACTTT.

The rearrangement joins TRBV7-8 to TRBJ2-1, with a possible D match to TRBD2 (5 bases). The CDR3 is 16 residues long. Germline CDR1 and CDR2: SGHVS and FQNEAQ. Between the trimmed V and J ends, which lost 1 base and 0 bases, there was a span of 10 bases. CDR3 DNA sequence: TGTGCCAGCAGCTTAGGCGGGCCTAGCTCCTACAATGAGCAGTTCTTC. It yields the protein CASSLGGPSSYNEQFF.

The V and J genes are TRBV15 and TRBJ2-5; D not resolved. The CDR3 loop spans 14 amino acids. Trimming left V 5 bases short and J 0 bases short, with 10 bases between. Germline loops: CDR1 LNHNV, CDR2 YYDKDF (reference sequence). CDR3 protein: CATSWTGDQETQYF. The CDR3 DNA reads TGTGCCACCAGCTGGACCGGAGACCAAGAGACCCAGTACTTC.

The DNA of the CDR3 is TGTGCCACCAGTGATTTTCGACAGGAGCAGTTCTTC. It specifies CATSDFRQEQFF. The V gene is TRBV24-1, the J gene TRBJ2-1, with TRBD1 as a possible D gene (5 bases). The CDR3 loop spans 12 amino acids. Germline lookup yields CDR1 KGHDR and CDR2 SFDVKD. Between the trimmed V and J ends, which lost 1 base and 10 bases, there was a span of 7 bases.

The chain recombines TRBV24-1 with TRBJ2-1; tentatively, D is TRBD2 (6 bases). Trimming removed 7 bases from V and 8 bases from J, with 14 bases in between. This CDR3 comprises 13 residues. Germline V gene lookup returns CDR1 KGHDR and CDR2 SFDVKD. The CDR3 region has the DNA TGTGCCACCAGGGGCTCGGGGGACGATGAGCAGTTCTTC. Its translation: CATRGSGDDEQFF.

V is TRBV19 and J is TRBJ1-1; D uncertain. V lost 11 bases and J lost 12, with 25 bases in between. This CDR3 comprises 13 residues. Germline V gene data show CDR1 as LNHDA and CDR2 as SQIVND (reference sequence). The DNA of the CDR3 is TGTGCCGTCAACTCCCATGGGCGCGGGTTAACTTTCTTT. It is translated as CAVNSHGRGLTFF. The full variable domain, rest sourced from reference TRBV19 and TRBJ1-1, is DGGITQSPKYLFRKEGQNVTLSCEQNLNHDAMYWYRQDPGQGLRLIYYSQIVNDFQKGDIAEGYSVSREKKESFPLTVTSAQKNPTAFYLCAVNSHGRGLTFFGQGTRLTVV.

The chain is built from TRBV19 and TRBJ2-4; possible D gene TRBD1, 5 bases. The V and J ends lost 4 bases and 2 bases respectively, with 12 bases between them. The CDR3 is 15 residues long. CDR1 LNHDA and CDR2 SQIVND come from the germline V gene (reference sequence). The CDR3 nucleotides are TGTGCCAGTAGTACGACAGTCAGATCCAAAAACATTCAGTACTTC. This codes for CASSTTVRSKNIQYF.